This entry is about one T cell receptor (beta chain). Method: immunoSEQ multiplex PCR; TCRdb's copy keeps in-frame clones and lacks some. The sample includes over 85,000 clones, 80% to 95% of them seen just once. The CDR3 extends over 13 amino acids. Looked up from germline, CDR1 is MNHNS and CDR2 is SASEGT. Deletions cut 6 bases from V and 17 bases from J, with 20 bases between. This sample was included in a study of siplizumab effects on memory and regulatory T cells. The rearrangement uses TRBV6-1 and TRBJ1-6; tentatively, D is TRBD1 (5 bases). The sample consisted of CD4+ T cells sorted from blood. The clonotype was recovered from a human donor in good health. In DNA, the CDR3 is TGTGCCAGCAGCCGACTCTATATGGGACCGATCCACTTT. It encodes CASSRLYMGPIHF.